This T cell receptor (beta chain) was documented in a study of T cell repertoires in cytomegalovirus infection. Study-wide context: The public TCR beta signatures pointed to both CMV infection and matching HLA type. Broader study findings: Within the response measured ex vivo, HLA-C-restricted CMV-specific TCR beta clonotypes were dominant. People with CMV and the relevant HLA were identified by cumulative public TCR beta family frequency.

A word on this clonotype: The antigen is not known.

TCRdb passed the reads through MiXCR, listing each CDR3 protein once. The table has roughly 760,000 distinct CDR3 sequences, under 40% seen once. Sequences were obtained from PBMCs. This clonotype was sampled from a human donor in good health (CMV status not recorded). Some clones in this sample may be carry-over from other donors' samples.

CDR3 DNA sequence: TGTGCCAGCAGGCCTGGAGGGACAGGAAGGACTGAAGCTTTCTTT. Its protein is CASRPGGTGRTEAFF. V is TRBV12-3 or TRBV12-4 and J is TRBJ1-1; 8 nucleotides align to TRBD1. V shed 6 bases and J 5 bases; nucleotides not matched to a gene: 11. The CDR3 loop spans 15 amino acids.